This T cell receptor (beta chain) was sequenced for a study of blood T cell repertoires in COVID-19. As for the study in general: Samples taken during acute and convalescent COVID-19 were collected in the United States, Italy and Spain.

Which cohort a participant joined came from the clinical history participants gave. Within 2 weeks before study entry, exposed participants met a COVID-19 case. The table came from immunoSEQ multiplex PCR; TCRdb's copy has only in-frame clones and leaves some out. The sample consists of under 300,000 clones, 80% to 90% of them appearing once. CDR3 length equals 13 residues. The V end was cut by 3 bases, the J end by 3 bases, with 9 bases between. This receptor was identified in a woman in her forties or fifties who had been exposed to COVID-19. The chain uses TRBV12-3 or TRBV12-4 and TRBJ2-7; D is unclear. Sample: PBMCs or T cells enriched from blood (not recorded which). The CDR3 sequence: CASSFLEDYEQYF. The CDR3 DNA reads TGTGCCAGCAGTTTCCTAGAGGACTACGAGCAGTACTTC.